The entry that follows covers one T cell receptor beta chain sequence. This clone was counted a single time. Its antigen has not been determined. Base-call qualities are not available, and no considerably larger clone is one nucleotide away. Including the terminal cysteine and phenylalanine, the CDR3 comprises 14 residues. The CDR3 DNA has 42 bases and is translated from base 1. The germline V gene gives CDR1 as LGHNA and CDR2 as YSLEER. V lost 3 bases and J lost 6 bases, and the count of bases not matched to a germline gene is 3. This record comes from a study of CD8+ T cells in alopecia areata (dated by TCRdb to between 2018 and 2020). At the level of the whole study: The study used high-throughput TCRbeta sequencing to examine T cell clonal expansion in alopecia areata, in both the C3H/HeJ mouse model and human patients. RNA came from the PAXgene miRNA kit for fixed scalp, the miRNeasy kit for PBMCs, and the RNeasy kit for mouse skin. Clonality in the scalp was compared among normal scalp (n=4), patchy alopecia areata scalp (n=8), and alopecia totalis/universalis scalp (n=8). In humans, TCRbeta sequencing was performed on scalp tissue and on sorted CD4+ and CD8+ peripheral blood T cells from healthy controls and from patients with patchy or totalis/universalis alopecia areata. Amplification of TCRbeta CDR3 regions was done by immunoSEQ multiplex PCR using 35 Vbeta forward primers and 13 Jbeta reverse primers. Results and caveats for the whole study, not just this receptor: Shared TCR sequences between patients were less evident than in mice, which may be partly attributable to HLA diversity in the patient population. Unlike mouse skin, where gammadelta T cells dominate, normal human skin contains resident alphabeta T cells that get sequenced too, which complicates analysis of the scalp TCR repertoire. Lesional scalp, especially in alopecia totalis/universalis, showed higher clonality and more expanded CD8+ clones than normal scalp, suggesting antigenic drive.

Libraries were prepared through the immunoSEQ multiplex PCR assay. For TCR sequencing, RNA was extracted from every sample and reverse transcribed into cDNA to serve as template. SuperScript III was used to make first-strand cDNA, primed with a 2:1 mix of oligo-dT and random hexamers. A synthetic immune receptor repertoire was used to gauge amplification bias, and whatever bias remained was removed computationally. On the study's bioinformatics: Raw reads were preprocessed for error removal, and CDR3 was defined according to IMGT conventions as running from the conserved cysteine to phenylalanine. To get clonality, Shannon entropy was normalized by log2 of the number of productive unique TCRs and the result was subtracted from 1. Scalp TCRbeta sequences were cross-referenced with sorted blood CD4 and CD8 repertoires so that the CD4 or CD8 identity of scalp clones could be inferred. The table was pulled from immuneACCESS by TCRdb, which kept in-frame rearrangements only. Such tables lose some clones; where checked, under half of the loss comes from unresolved V genes, and the rest has no known cause. V and J calls and clone size follow that table, whereas D and trimming were derived from the DNA. The sample contains roughly 60,000 clones, 44% of them found a single time. The leading ten clones occupy 51% of the sample.

From alopecia areata patients, peripheral blood was collected along with lesional scalp punch biopsies. PBMCs were isolated by density centrifugation and stained for CD3, CD4 and CD8, and CD4+ and CD8+ T cells were sorted on a FACSAria. Alopecia areata patients who were not treated were recruited through a multicenter biomarker study. Blood CD8+ T cells from roughly 5 biomarker-study patients were further sorted into NKG2D-low and NKG2D-high fractions. The clonotype comes from a human donor with alopecia areata. The V and J genes are TRBV4-3 and TRBJ1-5; a stretch of 9 junction bases matches TRBD1. The specimen was NKG2D-low CD8+ T cells sorted from blood. In the paper's terms, the cell subset or site label means: sorted CD8+ NKG2D-low blood T cells. The CDR3 has the sequence CASSQVQGAQPQHF. The sequenced DNA: TGCGCCAGCAGCCAGGTACAGGGGGCTCAGCCCCAGCATTTT.